This T cell receptor beta chain was identified in a study of response to subunit inactivated influenza vaccine. Findings and limits, study-wide: Researchers suggested that each seasonal influenza vaccination recruits few new T cells.

This clonotype was observed a handful of times. No antigen is known for it. The CDR3 runs 13 residues. Per germline, CDR1 MDHEN and CDR2 SYDVKM. V was pared by 3 bases and J by 3 bases, with 9 bases between. MiXCR, applied by TCRdb to the RT-PCR reads, yields one record per CDR3 protein. The sample includes hundreds of thousands of distinct CDR3 sequences, about 15% of them seen just once. The source was PBMCs from blood, collected roughly 2 weeks before vaccination. The chain links TRBV28 to TRBJ2-7, with D unresolved. The TCR originated in a middle-aged man who received an inactivated influenza vaccine. The DNA for the CDR3 is TGTGCCAGCAGTTTTCCGCAGAGCTACGAGCAGTACTTC. Translated, it gives CASSFPQSYEQYF.